This T cell receptor (beta chain) emerged from a study of Ad26.COV2.S vaccination and SARS-CoV-2 variants. Study results and limitations: Breadth measured for non-spike TCRs was similar across vaccine and placebo recipients. Analyses that measured TCR breadth and depth may have underestimated total T cell responses.

Sequencing was performed with immunoSEQ multiplex PCR; in TCRdb, only in-frame clones are kept and a portion is missing. The top ten hold 4.5% to 7.5% of the sample, which has some 180,000 clones, roughly 85% seen once. The CDR3 runs to 14 residues. Germline V lookup: CDR1 MNHEY, CDR2 SVGAGI. Trimming took 5 bases from V and 10 from J, leaving 15 bases between them. Remarks on this clone: What it recognizes is unknown.

This TCR derives from a human donor who had recovered from COVID-19. V usage is TRBV6-5 and J usage is TRBJ1-6; D possibly corresponds to TRBD1 (6 bases). Sequencing used peripheral blood, obtained after recovery from COVID-19. CDR3: CASSSSGVRSPLHF. In DNA, the CDR3 is TGTGCCAGCAGTAGTTCAGGGGTACGGTCACCCCTCCACTTT.